The next 3 T cell receptor beta chains were all read from a single sample in a study of blood T cell repertoires in COVID-19. Assay used: immunoSEQ multiplex PCR; TCRdb lists only in-frame clones, some missing. The sample yields about 400,000 clones, about 88% seen once. What was sequenced was peripheral blood. These receptor sequences come from a human donor in a cohort sampled during active COVID-19.

CDR3 in amino acids: CSVEVQGEFTEAFF. The CDR3 DNA reads as TGCAGCGTTGAAGTTCAGGGGGAATTTACTGAAGCTTTCTTT. V and J are TRBV29-1 and TRBJ1-1, with 7 bases matching TRBD1. CDR1 and CDR2 from the germline V gene are SQVTM and ANQGSEA. J was trimmed by 5 bases and V by 1 base; bases with no gene match: 7. The CDR3 is 14 residues long. Supplemented by reference TRBV29-1 and TRBJ1-1, the full variable domain reads SAVISQKPSRDICQRGTSLTIQCQVDSQVTMMFWYRQQPGQSLTLIATANQGSEATYESGFVIDKFPISRPNLTFSTLTVSNMSPEDSSIYLCSVEVQGEFTEAFFGQGTRLTVV.

The sample holds a few counts of this clone. The chain employs TRBV9 and TRBJ1-6; no clear D. The germline gives CDR1 SGDLS, CDR2 YYNGEE. Trimming left V 4 bases short and J 5 bases short, with 13 bases between. This CDR3 contains 15 residues. The CDR3 spells CASSPRDGNNSPLHF. The CDR3 region has the DNA TGTGCCAGCAGCCCACGAGACGGGAATAATTCACCCCTCCACTTT.

V usage is TRBV5-1 and J usage is TRBJ2-2, with D possibly being TRBD1 (5 bases). CDR3 length: 14 amino acids. The germline V gene encodes CDR1 SGHRS and CDR2 YFSETQ. Between the trimmed V and J ends, which lost 4 bases and 4 bases, there was a span of 11 bases. The CDR3 is CASSNPGSTGELFF. The CDR3, as DNA: TGCGCCAGCAGCAACCCAGGGTCCACCGGGGAGCTGTTTTTT.